A single TCR beta chain is shown here with its context. Its target is not known. The data originate from a study of identical twins. General study findings and limits: Without tracking the same donors, conclusions rested on cross-sectional statistical analysis.

The donors were all healthy and Caucasian. The CDR3 covers 13 residues. Trimming removed 4 bases from V and 8 bases from J, with 12 bases in between. Germline V gene data show CDR1 as LNHDA and CDR2 as SQIVND (reference sequence). TCRdb redid the calling of the 5' RACE reads with MiXCR, one entry per CDR3 protein. Of around 1.7 million distinct CDR3 sequences listed, roughly 35% are singletons. This clonotype originated in a newborn girl in good health. The chain couples TRBV19 to TRBJ2-1; maybe TRBD2 (5 bases). The material sequenced was cord blood. The CDR3, as DNA: TGTGCCAGTAGTACCCAAACTAGAGATGAGCAGTTCTTC. This translates into CASSTQTRDEQFF.